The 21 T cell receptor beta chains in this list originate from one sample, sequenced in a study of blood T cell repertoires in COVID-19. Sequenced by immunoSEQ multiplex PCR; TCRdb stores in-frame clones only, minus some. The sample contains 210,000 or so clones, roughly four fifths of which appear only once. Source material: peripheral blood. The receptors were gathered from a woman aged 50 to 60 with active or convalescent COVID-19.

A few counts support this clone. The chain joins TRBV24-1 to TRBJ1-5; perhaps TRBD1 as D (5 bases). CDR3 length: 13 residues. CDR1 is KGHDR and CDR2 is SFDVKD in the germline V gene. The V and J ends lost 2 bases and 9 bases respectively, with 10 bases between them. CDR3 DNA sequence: TGTGCCACCAGTGATTCAGGGAGGGCGCCCCAGCATTTT. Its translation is CATSDSGRAPQHF.

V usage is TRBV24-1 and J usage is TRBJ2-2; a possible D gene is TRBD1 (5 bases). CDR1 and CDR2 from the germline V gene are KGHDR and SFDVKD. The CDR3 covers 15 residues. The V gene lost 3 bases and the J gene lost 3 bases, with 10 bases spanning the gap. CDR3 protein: CATSDPKQDTGELFF. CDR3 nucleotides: TGTGCCACCAGTGATCCGAAACAGGACACCGGGGAGCTGTTTTTT.

CDR3 protein: CASRQSSYGYTF. DNA of the CDR3: TGCGCCAGCAGACAATCATCCTATGGCTACACCTTC. The gene calls are TRBV5-1 and TRBJ1-2; no clear D. The CDR3 contains 12 residues. Trimming removed 5 bases at V and 4 bases at J, with 9 bases between. The germline CDR1 and CDR2 sequences are SGHRS and YFSETQ.

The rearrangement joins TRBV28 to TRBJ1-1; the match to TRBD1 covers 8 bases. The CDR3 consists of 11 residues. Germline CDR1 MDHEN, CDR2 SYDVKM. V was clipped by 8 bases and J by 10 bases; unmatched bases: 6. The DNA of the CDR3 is TGTGCCAGCGTCCGGGACAGGCCAGCTTTCTTT. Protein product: CASVRDRPAFF.

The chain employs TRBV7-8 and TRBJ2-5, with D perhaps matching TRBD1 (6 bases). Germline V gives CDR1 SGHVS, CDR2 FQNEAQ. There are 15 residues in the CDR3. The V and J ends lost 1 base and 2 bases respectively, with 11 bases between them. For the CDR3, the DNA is TGTGCCAGCAGCTTAGTAGACAGGCAACAAGAGACCCAGTACTTC. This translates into CASSLVDRQQETQYF.

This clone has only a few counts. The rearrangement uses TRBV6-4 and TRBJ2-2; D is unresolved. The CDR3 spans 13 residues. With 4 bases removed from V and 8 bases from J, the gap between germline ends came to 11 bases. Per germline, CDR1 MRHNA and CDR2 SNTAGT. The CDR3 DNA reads TGTGCCAGCAGTGGCCTCGCGGAGGGGGAGCTGTTTTTT. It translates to CASSGLAEGELFF.

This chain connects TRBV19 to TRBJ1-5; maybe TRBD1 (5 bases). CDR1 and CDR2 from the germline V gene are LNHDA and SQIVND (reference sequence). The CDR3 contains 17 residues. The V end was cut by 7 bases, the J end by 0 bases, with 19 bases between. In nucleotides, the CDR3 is TGTGCCAGTACCCGGGGGGGTCAGGGTTATAGCAATCAGCCCCAGCATTTT. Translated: CASTRGGQGYSNQPQHF.

The CDR3, as DNA: TGTGCCAGCTCACCACAGCCTTTGAACACTGAAGCTTTCTTT. Translation: CASSPQPLNTEAFF. The chain combines TRBV18 with TRBJ1-1; D is unclear. CDR1 and CDR2 from the germline V gene are KGHSH and LQKENI. V lost 1 base and J 0 bases, leaving 6 bases between the germline ends. This CDR3 is 14 amino acids long. Filled out from reference TRBV18 and TRBJ1-1, the complete variable domain reads NAGVMQNPRHLVRRRGQEARLRCSPMKGHSHVYWYRQLPEEGLKFMVYLQKENIIDESGMPKERFSAEFPKEGPSILRIQQVVRGDSAAYFCASSPQPLNTEAFFGQGTRLTVV.

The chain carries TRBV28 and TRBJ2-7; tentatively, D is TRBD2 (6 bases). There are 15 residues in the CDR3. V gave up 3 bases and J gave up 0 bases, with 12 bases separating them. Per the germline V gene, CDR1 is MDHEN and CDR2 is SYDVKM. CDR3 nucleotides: TGTGCCAGCAGTTTGGGGGGAGCGAGCTCCTACGAGCAGTACTTC. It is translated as CASSLGGASSYEQYF.

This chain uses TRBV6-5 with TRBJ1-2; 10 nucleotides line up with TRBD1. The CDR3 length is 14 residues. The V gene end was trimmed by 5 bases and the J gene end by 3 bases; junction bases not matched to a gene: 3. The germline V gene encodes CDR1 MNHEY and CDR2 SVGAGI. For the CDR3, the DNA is TGTGCCAGCAGTCGGACAGGGGGGGACTATGGCTACACCTTC. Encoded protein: CASSRTGGDYGYTF.

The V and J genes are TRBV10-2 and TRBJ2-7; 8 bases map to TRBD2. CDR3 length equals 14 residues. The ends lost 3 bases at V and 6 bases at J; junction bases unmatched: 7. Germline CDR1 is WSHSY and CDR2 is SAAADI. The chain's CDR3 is CASSEEAGGLEQYV. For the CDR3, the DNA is TGCGCCAGCAGTGAAGAGGCGGGGGGTCTCGAGCAGTACGTC.

CDR3 residues: CASSEYAGSSYNEQFF. Here the CDR3 DNA reads TGTGCCAGCAGTGAATATGCGGGAAGCTCCTACAATGAGCAGTTCTTC. This chain connects TRBV6-1 to TRBJ2-1; tentative D call: TRBD2 (6 bases). The germline gives CDR1 MNHNS, CDR2 SASEGT. The V end lost 2 bases, the J end lost 0 bases, and 11 bases lay between the germline ends. The CDR3 has 16 amino acids.

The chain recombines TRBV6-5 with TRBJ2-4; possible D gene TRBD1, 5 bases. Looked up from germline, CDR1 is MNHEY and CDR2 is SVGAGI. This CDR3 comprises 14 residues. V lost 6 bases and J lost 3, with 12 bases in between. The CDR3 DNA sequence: TGTGCCAGCAGCCAAGGGGTGAGCAAAAACATTCAGTACTTC. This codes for CASSQGVSKNIQYF.

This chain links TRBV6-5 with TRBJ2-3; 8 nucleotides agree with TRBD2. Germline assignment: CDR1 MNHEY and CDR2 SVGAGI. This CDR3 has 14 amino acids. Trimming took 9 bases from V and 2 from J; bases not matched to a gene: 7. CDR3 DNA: TGTGCCAGTCCAGCGGGGGCTCTCACAGATACGCAGTATTTT. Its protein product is CASPAGALTDTQYF.

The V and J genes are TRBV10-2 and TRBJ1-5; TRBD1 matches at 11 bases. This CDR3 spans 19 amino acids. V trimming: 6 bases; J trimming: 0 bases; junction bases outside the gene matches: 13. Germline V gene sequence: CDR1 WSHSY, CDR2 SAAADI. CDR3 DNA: TGCGCCAGCAGAGCAGGACAGGGGGCGGACTACTATAGCAATCAGCCCCAGCATTTT. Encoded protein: CASRAGQGADYYSNQPQHF.

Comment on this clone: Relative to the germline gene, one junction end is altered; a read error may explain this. The CDR3 loop reads CASSSPRRDTEAFF. DNA for the CDR3: TGTGCCAGTAGTTCTCCACGCCGGGACACCGAAGCTTTCTTT. The V gene is TRBV19, the J gene TRBJ1-1; weak D call: TRBD1 (6 bases). The CDR3 contains 14 residues. Germline CDR1 reads LNHDA; CDR2 reads SQIVND (reference sequence). Full variable domain (rest looked up from reference TRBV19 and TRBJ1-1): DGGITQSPKYLFRKEGQNVTLSCEQNLNHDAMYWYRQDPGQGLRLIYYSQIVNDFQKGDIAEGYSVSREKKESFPLTVTSAQKNPTAFYLCASSSPRRDTEAFFGQGTRLTVV.

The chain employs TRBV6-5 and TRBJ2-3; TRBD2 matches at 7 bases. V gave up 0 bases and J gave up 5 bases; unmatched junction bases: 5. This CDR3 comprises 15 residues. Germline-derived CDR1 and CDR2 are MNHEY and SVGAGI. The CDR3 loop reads CASSYSASGLDTQYF. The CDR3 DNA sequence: TGTGCCAGCAGTTACTCGGCTAGCGGTCTAGATACGCAGTATTTT.

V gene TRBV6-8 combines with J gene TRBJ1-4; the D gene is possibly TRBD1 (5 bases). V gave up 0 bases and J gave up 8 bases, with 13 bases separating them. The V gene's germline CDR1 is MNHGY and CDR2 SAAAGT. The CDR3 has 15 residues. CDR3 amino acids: CASSYSGQIGEKLFF. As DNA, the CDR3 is TGTGCCAGCAGTTACTCGGGGCAGATCGGGGAAAAACTGTTTTTT.

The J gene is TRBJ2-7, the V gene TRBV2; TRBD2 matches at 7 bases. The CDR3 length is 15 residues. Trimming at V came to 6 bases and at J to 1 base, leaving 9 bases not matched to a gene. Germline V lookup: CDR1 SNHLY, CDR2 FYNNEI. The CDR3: CASSDAGLRSYEQYF. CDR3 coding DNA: TGTGCCAGCAGCGACGCGGGACTACGATCCTACGAGCAGTACTTC.

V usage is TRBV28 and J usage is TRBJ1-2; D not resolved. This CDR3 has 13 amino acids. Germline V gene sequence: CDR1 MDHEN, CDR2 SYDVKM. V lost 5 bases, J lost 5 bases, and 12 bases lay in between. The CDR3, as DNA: TGTGCCAGCAGTCCGTACAGCACTTATGGCTACACCTTC. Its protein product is CASSPYSTYGYTF.

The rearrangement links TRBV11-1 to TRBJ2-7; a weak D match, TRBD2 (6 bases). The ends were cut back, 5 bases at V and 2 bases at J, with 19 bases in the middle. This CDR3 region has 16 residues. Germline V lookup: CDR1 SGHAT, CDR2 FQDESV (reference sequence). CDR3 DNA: TGTGCCAGCAGCCCGCGACTCGCCGGGAGAACCTACGAGCAGTACTTC. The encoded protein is CASSPRLAGRTYEQYF.